This T cell receptor beta chain came from a study of long-term antiretroviral therapy in people with HIV. Study-wide findings and caveats: Once patients were on ART, diversity went higher but still fell short of transplant donor controls. Possibly under older ART regimens, blood was drawn between about 2003 and 2018. Controls exceeded HIV repertoires in CDR3 length range. Therapy changes, viral resistance and ART adherence were not documented in the available data.

Of note for this clone: What it binds is not known.

Sequencing relied on immunoSEQ assay v3.0, run at survey level. Some clones are missing from TCRdb's copy, which holds only in-frame ones; the method was immunoSEQ multiplex PCR. The sample lists some 15,000 clones, over 75% occurring once. Germline V gives CDR1 SGHVS, CDR2 FNYEAQ. The V and J ends lost 5 bases and 8 bases respectively, with 10 bases between them. The CDR3 is 12 amino acids. This sequence joins TRBV7-6 and TRBJ2-1, with D hard to call. This clonotype originated in a man aged 35-49 years with HIV. Source: unsorted PBMCs, taken 6.2 years after starting antiretroviral therapy. The CDR3 DNA follows: TGTGCCAGCAGCCCGCGAGAGGATGAGCAGTTCTTC. It is translated as CASSPREDEQFF.